This T cell receptor (beta chain) derives from a study of cytomegalovirus exposure and HLA in healthy donors. About the research overall: As an earlier analysis found, 150 million to 200 million T cells yielded 117 million unique TCR beta sequences.

This CDR3 has 14 residues. Germline V CDR1 and CDR2: MNHEY, SVGAGI. The J segment lost 2 bases and the V segment lost 6 bases, leaving 3 bases of the junction unmatched. Concerning this clone: Its antigen remains unknown.

PCR involved 60 Vbeta and 13 Jbeta primers. Some clones are missing from TCRdb's copy, which holds only in-frame ones; the method was immunoSEQ multiplex PCR. The table shows roughly 160,000 clones, with around 80% occurring only once. Study findings and constraints: A later analysis found common viral pathogens apparently linked to several of the most significant clusters.

The gene calls are TRBV6-5 and TRBJ2-7; 11 nucleotides agree with TRBD1. The source of this sequence is a man between 35 and 55 years old in good health and CMV-seronegative. Input material: PBMCs. The DNA for the CDR3 is TGTGCCAGCAGCCCGGGACAGGGGGCCTACGAGCAGTACTTC. Protein: CASSPGQGAYEQYF.